The text below deals with one TCR beta chain. This sample was taken from a study of cytomegalovirus exposure and HLA in healthy donors. PCR used 60 Vbeta primers and 13 Jbeta primers. Assay used: immunoSEQ multiplex PCR; TCRdb lists only in-frame clones, some missing. The data hold tens of thousands of clones, with approximately 71% observed a single time. From germline, CDR1 is MDHEN and CDR2 SYDVKM. V was trimmed by 8 bases and J by 4 bases, leaving 17 bases between them. The CDR3 spans 14 residues. The clonotype comes from a man in his forties in good health and CMV-seronegative. The sequencing input was PBMCs. The chain has TRBV28 and TRBJ1-1; D remains unclear. The CDR3 DNA reads as TGTGCCAGCCAACTAACCCCCGAGGGCACTGAAGCTTTCTTT. Translation: CASQLTPEGTEAFF. Filled out from reference TRBV28 and TRBJ1-1, the complete variable domain reads DVKVTQSSRYLVKRTGEKVFLECVQDMDHENMFWYRQDPGLGLRLIYFSYDVKMKEKGDIPEGYSVSREKKERFSLILESASTNQTSMYLCASQLTPEGTEAFFGQGTRLTVV.